Listed below are T cell receptor beta chains from one sample, sequenced in a study of blood T cells in healthy people across ages. In TCRdb, the 5' RACE reads were re-called with MiXCR into one record per CDR3 protein. The sample holds roughly 1,100,000 distinct CDR3 sequences, approximately 25% seen once. These same data were also listed under a study on T cells of mothers and their children.

Sample: blood. Receptors originate from a girl aged 2 to 10 in good health. CDR3s include the opening cysteine and the closing phenylalanine or tryptophan. D genes are given only for firm matches. Clone size is given for some rows only: seen once, a few or many times, or a class if the clone is expanded.

clone size	V gene	D gene	J gene	CDR3 DNA	CDR3 protein
-	TRBV24-1	-	TRBJ1-5	TGTGCCACCAGTGACAGCTATAGCAATCAGCCCCAGCATTTT	CATSDSYSNQPQHF
-	TRBV9	-	TRBJ1-3	TGTGCCAGCAGCGTAGACGGGTACTCTGGAAACACCATATATTTT	CASSVDGYSGNTIYF
few	TRBV9	-	TRBJ2-3	TGTGCCAGCAGCCCAACGGGGGAACTTGTAAGTAACACAGATACGCAGTATTTT	CASSPTGELVSNTDTQYF
few	TRBV25-1	-	TRBJ1-6	TGTGCCAGCAGCATAAGGGTCTCACCCCTCCACTTT	CASSIRVSPLHF
-	TRBV20-1	-	TRBJ1-4	TGCAGTGCCGAAGACTCATATGCAACTAATGAAAAACTGTTTTTT	CSAEDSYATNEKLFF
few	TRBV29-1	TRBD1	TRBJ1-2	TGCAGCGTTGGGACAGGGGGCGACTATGGCTACACCTTC	CSVGTGGDYGYTF
-	TRBV7-9	-	TRBJ2-1	TGTGCCAGCAGCCCAACCTTAGGCGCCCACAATGAGCAGTTCTTC	CASSPTLGAHNEQFF
-	TRBV20-1	TRBD1	TRBJ2-7	TGCAGTGCTAGAGCCCCGGGACAGTTCTACGAGCAGTACTTC	CSARAPGQFYEQYF
few	TRBV5-6	TRBD2	TRBJ2-7	TGTGCCAGCAGCTTTTCCCTAGCGGGGGCTCCCAAGACCTACGAGCAGTACTTC	CASSFSLAGAPKTYEQYF
-	TRBV5-1	-	TRBJ2-7	TGCGCCAGCAGCCGCGGTTTTGGCGCCTCCTCCTACGAGCAGTACTTC	CASSRGFGASSYEQYF
few	TRBV2	-	TRBJ2-7	TGTGCCAGCATAGGACTTTTGAGGGAGCAGTACTTC	CASIGLLREQYF
-	TRBV29-1	-	TRBJ2-7	TGCAGCGCCGGGACTGACTCCTACGAGCAGTACTTC	CSAGTDSYEQYF
few	TRBV4-3	TRBD2	TRBJ2-3	TGCGCCAGCAGCCCAGCGGGGGGGGCCACAGATACGCAGTATTTT	CASSPAGGATDTQYF
-	TRBV9	-	TRBJ2-2	TGTGCCAGCAGCGCCAGGGTGTCCGGGGAGCTGTTTTTT	CASSARVSGELFF
-	TRBV6-2/TRBV6-3	-	TRBJ2-3	TGTGCCAGTGGAGAATTCTCAGATACGCAGTATTTT	CASGEFSDTQYF
few	TRBV28	-	TRBJ1-1	TGTGCCACCTCCCCCTTTGAAGCTTTCTTT	CATSPFEAFF
-	TRBV29-1	TRBD2	TRBJ2-1	TGCAGCGTTCCAGGACTAGCCGGACTTCAAAACTCCTACAATGAGCAGTTCTTC	CSVPGLAGLQNSYNEQFF
few	TRBV20-1	TRBD2	TRBJ2-5	TGCAGTGCTAGTAAATACTTAACGGAGCGGGAGGAGGGGAAAGGAGAGACCCAGTACTTC	CSASKYLTEREEGKGETQYF
few	TRBV9	-	TRBJ2-5	TGTGCCAGCAGCGTAGGCGGGTCTTATGAGACCCAGTACTTC	CASSVGGSYETQYF
-	TRBV6-4	-	TRBJ2-2	TGTGCCAGCAGTGACGGGCTGGGGAACACCGGGGAGCTGTTTTTT	CASSDGLGNTGELFF
-	TRBV5-6	-	TRBJ2-7	TGTGCCAGCAGCTTTGTAGCGGCCTCCTACGAGCAGTACTTC	CASSFVAASYEQYF
-	TRBV7-2	-	TRBJ2-5	TGTGCCAGCAGGGCCGGGCCTCTCCAAGAGACCCAGTACTTC	CASRAGPLQETQYF
many	TRBV12-3/TRBV12-4	TRBD2	TRBJ2-3	TGTGCCAGCAGTTGTCGGTGCGGGGGGCTCTCCCTTTCTAGCACAGATACGCAGTATTTT	CASSCRCGGLSLSSTDTQYF
-	TRBV5-1	TRBD1	TRBJ2-3	TGCGCCAGCAGCTTAACCGGGACAGGGAGCTCAGATACGCAGTATTTT	CASSLTGTGSSDTQYF
-	TRBV20-1	-	TRBJ1-1	TGCAGTGCTAGTGAGACTTCCCTGACTTGGGATCCGAACACTGAAGCTTTCTTT	CSASETSLTWDPNTEAFF
-	TRBV25-1	TRBD2	TRBJ2-5	TGTGCCAGCAGTGATAGCGGGAGTACGGGGGAGACCCAGTACTTC	CASSDSGSTGETQYF
-	TRBV29-1	-	TRBJ2-7	TGCAGCGTTGCAGGGACCGATAATACCTACGAGCAGTACTTC	CSVAGTDNTYEQYF